This entry is about one T cell receptor beta chain. Its target is unknown. Trimming pared 6 bases from V and 5 bases from J, leaving 11 bases between. The germline gives CDR1 SGHNT, CDR2 YENEEA. The CDR3 consists of 14 residues. This specimen belongs to a study of cytomegalovirus exposure and HLA in healthy donors. Study-level information: An early data release held approximately 80 million unique TCRs from HLA-typed donors. Study results and caveats: The study found most TCR sequences rare, yet found some public TCRs in many donors. A link between a missense DCLRE1C variant and TCR beta V- and J-gene trimming emerged from a later analysis.

The PCR used 60 Vbeta and 13 Jbeta primers. Libraries were prepared by immunoSEQ multiplex PCR; TCRdb keeps only in-frame clonotypes and omits some of them. The repertoire table contains about 140,000 clones. This receptor was identified in a male donor in good health and CMV-seronegative. Input material: PBMCs. The chain uses TRBV11-3 and TRBJ1-6; perhaps TRBD1 as D (6 bases). The DNA of the CDR3 is TGTGCCAGCAGTGCACAGGGAAATAATTCACCCCTCCACTTT. Its protein is CASSAQGNNSPLHF.